This TCR beta chain was captured in a study of technical replicates of blood from several donors. The CDR3 consists of 14 residues. Losses at the gene ends were 4 bases for V and 3 bases for J; bases not matched to a gene: 4. Germline V gives CDR1 SGHNT, CDR2 YENEEA. Data came from immunoSEQ multiplex PCR; TCRdb stores just in-frame clones and leaves some out. The sample contains tens of thousands of clones, roughly 94% of which appear only once. The clonotype was recovered from a human donor in good health. The genes are TRBV11-3 and TRBJ2-3; 7 bases line up with TRBD1. The sample was T cells isolated from PBMCs. CDR3 sequence (DNA): TGTGCCAGCAGCTCAGGGGGTTGGACAGATACGCAGTATTTT. It translates to CASSSGGWTDTQYF.